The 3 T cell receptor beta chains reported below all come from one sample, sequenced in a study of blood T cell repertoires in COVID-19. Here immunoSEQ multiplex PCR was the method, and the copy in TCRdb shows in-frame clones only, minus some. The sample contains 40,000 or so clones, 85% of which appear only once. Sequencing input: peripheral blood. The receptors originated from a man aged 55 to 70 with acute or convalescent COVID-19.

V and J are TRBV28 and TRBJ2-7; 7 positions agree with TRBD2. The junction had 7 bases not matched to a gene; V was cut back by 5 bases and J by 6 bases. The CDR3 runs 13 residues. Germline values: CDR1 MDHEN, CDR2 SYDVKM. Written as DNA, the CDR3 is TGTGCCAGCAGTCCGGGAGGTACCCCCGAGCAGTACTTC. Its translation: CASSPGGTPEQYF.

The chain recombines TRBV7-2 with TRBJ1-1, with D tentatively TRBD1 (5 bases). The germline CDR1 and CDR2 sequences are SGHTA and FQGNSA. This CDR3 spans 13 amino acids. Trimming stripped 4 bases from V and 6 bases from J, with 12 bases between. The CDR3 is CASSSGGSAEAFF. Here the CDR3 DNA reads TGTGCCAGCAGCTCGGGGGGTAGCGCTGAAGCTTTCTTT.

The CDR3 bases are TGTGCCGGTTCGGGTTCACCCCTCCACTTT. Residues: CAGSGSPLHF. The chain carries TRBV21-1 and TRBJ1-6. TRBV21-1 is assigned pseudogene status. The CDR3 consists of 10 residues.